These 19 T cell receptor beta chains were all obtained from the same sample, sequenced in a study of T cell repertoires in cytomegalovirus infection. TCRdb reanalysed the reads using MiXCR and keeps one entry per CDR3 protein. The repertoire has approximately 500,000 distinct CDR3 sequences, 11% of them found once; the top ten carry about 9.4%. Material: PBMCs. The receptors originated from a human donor in good health (CMV status not recorded). Some clones in this sample may be carry-over from other donors' samples.

This clonotype has just a few counts. The CDR3 protein is CASSLGGGSHNEQFF. As DNA, the CDR3 is TGTGCCAGCAGCTTGGGAGGTGGGAGCCACAATGAGCAGTTCTTC. The chain joins TRBV5-4 to TRBJ2-1, with D maybe TRBD2 (5 bases). Germline values: CDR1 SGHNT, CDR2 YYREEE (reference sequence). The CDR3 sequence is 15 residues long. Trimming pared 0 bases from V and 5 bases from J, leaving 12 bases between.

The J gene is TRBJ2-3, the V gene TRBV6-2 or TRBV6-3; no clear D. The CDR3 sequence is 13 residues long. The germline V gene has CDR1 MNHEY and CDR2 SVGEGT. The V end lost 7 bases, the J end lost 0 bases, and 8 bases lay between the germline ends. The CDR3: CASKYASTDTQYF. The DNA for the CDR3 is TGTGCCAGCAAATACGCGAGCACAGATACGCAGTATTTT.

This clonotype has at least ten counts. The chain links TRBV10-3 to TRBJ2-1; TRBD2 aligns across 7 bases. V lost 4 bases and J lost 7; bases outside the gene matches: 10. Germline V gives CDR1 ENHRY, CDR2 SYGVKD. This CDR3 is built from 15 residues. The CDR3 DNA follows: TGTGCCATCAGTGCGGGGGGAGGGATAGGGAATGAGCAGTTCTTC. Translating it yields CAISAGGGIGNEQFF.

This chain connects TRBV6-1 to TRBJ1-1; D perhaps matches TRBD1 (6 bases). CDR1 is MNHNS, CDR2 SASEGT, per germline. V lost 5 bases, J lost 10 bases, and 20 bases lay in between. This CDR3 region has 14 residues. CDR3 amino acids: CASSPGTGAQGAFF. For the CDR3, the DNA is TGTGCCAGCAGTCCAGGGACGGGGGCGCAAGGAGCTTTCTTT.

In its sample, this clonotype was seen many times. The chain joins TRBV7-8 to TRBJ2-2; 7 bases match TRBD1. V lost 0 bases and J lost 5; bases outside the gene matches: 9. CDR1 SGHVS and CDR2 FQNEAQ come from the germline V gene. The CDR3 covers 17 residues. CDR3: CASSLAAGTAATGELFF. The DNA of the CDR3 is TGTGCCAGCAGCTTAGCGGCCGGGACAGCCGCAACCGGGGAGCTGTTTTTT.

This chain uses TRBV7-7 with TRBJ2-5; tentatively, D is TRBD1 or TRBD2 (5 bases each). The germline CDR1 and CDR2 sequences are SSHAT and FNYEAQ (reference sequence). The CDR3 contains 12 residues. The CDR3, as DNA: TGTGCTAGCGCCGGGGCAGGAGAGACCCAGTACTTC. Translated, it gives CASAGAGETQYF.

A note on this clonotype: As the CDR3 is not closed by the conserved phenylalanine or tryptophan, this likely results from a read error. This sequence joins TRBV30 and TRBJ2-7, with 8 bases fitting TRBD1. V was clipped by 2 bases and J by 2 bases; unmatched bases: 5. The CDR3 covers 14 residues. Germline values: CDR1 GTSNPN, CDR2 SVGIG (reference sequence). Here the CDR3 DNA reads TGTGCCTGGAGTACCGGGACAGGAGCCTACGAGCAGTACTAC. Translation gives CAWSTGTGAYEQYY.

This clonotype came up many times. The gene calls are TRBV7-9 and TRBJ2-1; 7 bases map to TRBD2. Germline CDR1 SEHNR, CDR2 FQNEAQ (reference sequence). The CDR3 loop spans 15 amino acids. Unmatched junction bases numbered 8, after V lost 4 bases and J lost 5 bases. CDR3 loop: CASSSSGGSDNEQFF. The CDR3 region has the DNA TGTGCCAGCAGCTCTAGCGGAGGATCCGACAATGAGCAGTTCTTC. Using reference TRBV7-9 and TRBJ2-1 for the parts outside the CDR3, the full variable domain is DTGVSQNPRHKITKRGQNVTFRCDPISEHNRLYWYRQTLGQGPEFLTYFQNEAQLEKSRLLSDRFSAERPKGSFSTLEIQRTEQGDSAMYLCASSSSGGSDNEQFFGPGTRLTVL.

The chain combines TRBV12-5 with TRBJ2-7; D uncertain. CDR1 LGHNT and CDR2 FRNRAP come from the germline V gene. The V and J ends lost 3 bases and 3 bases respectively, with 12 bases between them. The CDR3 spans 14 residues. The CDR3 sequence: CASGLWESVYEQYF. CDR3 sequence (DNA): TGTGCTAGTGGTTTATGGGAATCGGTCTACGAGCAGTACTTC. Full variable domain (outside the CDR3, taken from reference TRBV12-5 and TRBJ2-7): DARVTQTPRHKVTEMGQEVTMRCQPILGHNTVFWYRQTMMQGLELLAYFRNRAPLDDSGMPKDRFSAEMPDATLATLKIQPSEPRDSAVYFCASGLWESVYEQYFGPGTRLTVT.

The chain combines TRBV7-4 with TRBJ2-7, with D unclear. The V and J ends lost 5 bases and 9 bases respectively, with 17 bases between them. This CDR3 is 13 amino acids long. In germline, CDR1 is SGHVT, CDR2 SQSDAQ. As DNA, the CDR3 is TGTGCCAGCAGCCAGGAGTTCCTAAAGGGGCAGTACTTC. This translates into CASSQEFLKGQYF.

The sample holds many counts of this clonotype. The chain uses TRBV12-3 or TRBV12-4 and TRBJ2-7; TRBD2 is a possible D gene (6 bases). V was pared by 7 bases and J by 2 bases, with 15 bases between. The CDR3 is 14 amino acids. In DNA form, the CDR3 reads TGTGCCAGCACCAGGAGGGCAGGGACCTACGAGCAGTACTTC. It encodes CASTRRAGTYEQYF.

This clonotype was seen repeatedly, ten times or more. This chain joins TRBV19 and TRBJ1-1; tentatively, D is TRBD1 (6 bases). Germline values: CDR1 LNHDA, CDR2 SQIVND (reference sequence). This CDR3 is 17 amino acids long. V was shortened by 4 bases and J by 1 base, with 19 bases between the two germline ends. CDR3 in amino acids: CASSNRYSGTRNTEAFF. The DNA for the CDR3 is TGTGCCAGTAGTAATCGATACTCCGGGACACGGAACACTGAAGCTTTCTTT.

This clonotype occurred a few times. The V and J genes are TRBV27 and TRBJ2-1; TRBD2 aligns across 12 bases. Germline CDR1 and CDR2: MNHEY and SMNVEV (reference sequence). J was trimmed by 7 bases and V by 7 bases; bases with no gene match: 8. The CDR3 covers 15 residues. For the CDR3, the DNA is TGTGCCAGCACCCAACTAGCGGGAGGTATAAATGAGCAGTTCTTC. Residues: CASTQLAGGINEQFF.

The V call is TRBV5-6, the J call TRBJ2-5, with TRBD1 identical over 9 bases. J was trimmed by 3 bases and V by 4 bases; bases with no gene match: 7. Looked up from germline, CDR1 is SGHDT and CDR2 is YYEEEE. The CDR3 runs 15 residues. The CDR3 region is CASSPFGTGKETQYF. In DNA, the CDR3 is TGTGCCAGCAGCCCATTCGGGACAGGGAAAGAGACCCAGTACTTC. Drawing the rest from reference TRBV5-6 and TRBJ2-5, the complete variable domain is DAGVTQSPTHLIKTRGQQVTLRCSPKSGHDTVSWYQQALGQGPQFIFQYYEEEERQRGNFPDRFSGHQFPNYSSELNVNALLLGDSALYLCASSPFGTGKETQYFGPGTRLLVL.

The rearrangement uses TRBV20-1 and TRBJ1-3, with no clear D. Germline CDR1 is DFQATT and CDR2 is SNEGSKA (reference sequence). The CDR3 runs to 16 residues. Between the trimmed V and J ends, which lost 5 bases and 3 bases, there was a span of 20 bases. CDR3 bases: TGCAGTGCTGGAAGTCCGCACTCCGAAGTTGGAAACACCATATATTTT. Its protein product is CSAGSPHSEVGNTIYF.

This clonotype was seen at least ten times. The chain uses TRBV10-3 and TRBJ2-2, with 7 bases identical to TRBD2. This CDR3 is 15 amino acids long. V lost 4 bases to trimming and J lost 1 base; unmatched junction nucleotides: 3. Germline CDR1 reads ENHRY; CDR2 reads SYGVKD. CDR3 region: CAISASGLNTGELFF. The CDR3 DNA follows: TGTGCCATCAGTGCTAGCGGACTGAACACCGGGGAGCTGTTTTTT.

The rearrangement links TRBV20-1 to TRBJ2-7; perhaps D is TRBD1 or TRBD2 (5 bases each). Germline CDR1 and CDR2: DFQATT and SNEGSKA (reference sequence). This CDR3 has 12 amino acids. Trimming shortened V by 3 bases and J by 5 bases, and 11 bases separated the two germline ends. In DNA, the CDR3 is TGCAGTGCTAGTATGGGGACCGACGAGCAGTACTTC. This encodes CSASMGTDEQYF.

The table lists this clonotype with a few counts. J is TRBJ2-5 and V is TRBV25-1; 7 nucleotides line up with TRBD2. The CDR3 length is 14 residues. Germline V gives CDR1 MGHDK, CDR2 SYGVNS. Trimming removed 4 bases from V and 5 bases from J; junction bases left unmatched: 7. The CDR3 region has the DNA TGTGCCAGCAGTGTGGTGGGGGGGGGGGAGACCCAGTACTTC. This sequence encodes CASSVVGGGETQYF.

The chain joins TRBV5-1 to TRBJ2-1; 7 bases fit TRBD2. V shed 0 bases and J 6 bases; nucleotides not matched to a gene: 9. The CDR3 spans 16 residues. Germline V gene sequence: CDR1 SGHRS, CDR2 YFSETQ. CDR3 DNA sequence: TGCGCCAGCAGCTTGGTCTCGCGGGAGTCTGCCAATGAGCAGTTCTTC. Its protein product is CASSLVSRESANEQFF.